The rows below give T cell receptor beta chains drawn from one sample of a study of response to subunit inactivated influenza vaccine. TCRdb reprocessed the RT-PCR reads via MiXCR and lists one record per CDR3 protein. The table has over 650,000 distinct CDR3 sequences, approximately 18% seen once. The starting material was PBMCs from blood, obtained about 5 days after vaccination. The receptors shown here come from a man aged 50 or older who received an inactivated influenza vaccine. The CDR3 runs from the conserved cysteine through the conserved F or W.

15,TRBV24-1,TRBJ2-3,CATSDLAGATDTQYF
14,TRBV24-1,TRBJ2-2,CATSRQGSPGELFF
16,TRBV18,TRBJ2-3,CASSPHRTVSTDTQYF
13,TRBV7-3,TRBJ2-4,CASSLMSSGIQYF
18,TRBV3-1,TRBJ2-6,CASSAPGQGETGANVLTF
13,TRBV29-1,TRBJ1-1,CSVEGQLNTEAFF
11,TRBV7-9,TRBJ1-2,CASSERGLHAF
13,TRBV11-2,TRBJ2-7,CASSLPFGATPYF
16,TRBV4-1,TRBJ2-7,CASSQDMGISVYEQYF
15,TRBV7-3,TRBJ2-5,CASSRLAGTQETQYF
16,TRBV18,TRBJ1-5,CASSPQGALSNQPQHF
14,TRBV7-9,TRBJ2-2,CASSWDSNTGELFF
15,TRBV6-1,TRBJ1-4,CASSPQTGANEKLFF
13,TRBV7-9,TRBJ2-3,CASSLGDLNTQYF
18,TRBV20-1,TRBJ2-1,CSARPTSGRDNSYNEQFF
17,TRBV20-1,TRBJ2-5,CSASPGTSFHDQETQYF
13,TRBV29-1,TRBJ2-5,CSVDTGGAETQYF
17,TRBV5-6,TRBJ2-5,CASSSPRGQVMGETQYF
13,TRBV4-3,TRBJ2-5,CASSQVITGTQYF
15,TRBV20-1,TRBJ2-5,CSAREHSWGAETQYF
13,TRBV6-5,TRBJ2-1,CASSLGKGLEQFF
15,TRBV12-3/TRBV12-4,TRBJ2-7,CASSLSGTGGREQYF
13,TRBV20-1,TRBJ1-2,CSAADILNYGYTF
11,TRBV20-1,TRBJ2-2,CSAVNIGELFF
16,TRBV28,TRBJ1-1,CASSPGSGRANTEAFF
13,TRBV4-3,TRBJ2-3,CASSQAASDTQYF
17,TRBV4-2,TRBJ2-7,CASSQVYSGQESYEQYF
17,TRBV15,TRBJ2-3,CATSRDAGDGSLNTQYF
12,TRBV29-1,TRBJ1-1,CSVGGFGTEAFF
15,TRBV5-1,TRBJ1-2,CASSLDPIANYGYTF
13,TRBV10-3,TRBJ1-1,CASKTGPNTEAFF
15,TRBV20-1,TRBJ2-4,CSATSEREGLNIQYF
15,TRBV4-3,TRBJ1-2,CASSRSISAGYGYTF
15,TRBV7-6,TRBJ2-2,CASSLVRVDTGELFF
14,TRBV4-3,TRBJ2-7,CASSQYEGSNEQYF
14,TRBV11-2,TRBJ1-1,CASSWGQGRTEAFF
19,TRBV6-5,TRBJ1-6,CASSYGWEWPDGYNSPLHF
14,TRBV7-2,TRBJ1-5,CASSLEVGRQPQHF
14,TRBV20-1,TRBJ2-7,CSASKGLAGGEQYF
18,TRBV27,TRBJ2-1,CASSPGLAGAGRYNEQFF
16,TRBV2,TRBJ2-7,CASSEGSPASSYEQYF
16,TRBV5-1,TRBJ2-1,CASSFLTSGGAREQFF
15,TRBV12-3/TRBV12-4,TRBJ1-2,CASSFEGAANYGYTF
16,TRBV12-3/TRBV12-4,TRBJ2-1,CASSVPRDRPYNEQFF
15,TRBV6-5,TRBJ2-7,CASSFGSGSPYEQYF
15,TRBV12-3/TRBV12-4,TRBJ1-1,CASSQVTGEDTEAFF